These 32 T cell receptor beta chains came from one sample sequenced in a study of cytomegalovirus exposure and HLA in healthy donors. Researchers ran the PCR with 60 Vbeta and 13 Jbeta primers. Clones were sequenced by immunoSEQ multiplex PCR, and TCRdb holds only the in-frame ones, with some missing. Here the sample spans about 200,000 clones, 70% being singletons. Sequencing used PBMCs. The receptors were sampled from a man aged 35 to 55 in good health and CMV-seropositive.

V gene TRBV28 combines with J gene TRBJ2-3, with 7 bases aligning to TRBD1. In germline, CDR1 is MDHEN, CDR2 SYDVKM. J lost 0 bases, V lost 6 bases, and 6 bases had no gene match. The CDR3 totals 15 residues. CDR3 in amino acids: CASSPGQDSTDTQYF. CDR3 coding DNA: TGTGCCAGCAGCCCCGGACAGGACAGCACAGATACGCAGTATTTT.

The chain uses TRBV10-3 and TRBJ2-7; perhaps TRBD1 as D (6 bases). The V and J ends lost 5 bases and 5 bases respectively, with 10 bases between them. The germline V gene has CDR1 ENHRY and CDR2 SYGVKD. The CDR3 is 12 residues long. Written as DNA, the CDR3 is TGTGCCATCAGTACAGGGTCTCACGAGCAGTACTTC. It is translated as CAISTGSHEQYF.

CDR3 protein: CASRTVGPGGYTEAFF. The CDR3 DNA is TGTGCCAGCCGGACCGTTGGGCCCGGGGGGTACACTGAAGCTTTCTTT. The chain uses TRBV13 and TRBJ1-1; TRBD1 might be the D (5 bases). The V end was cut by 8 bases, the J end by 3 bases, with 22 bases between. The CDR3 is 16 residues long. From germline, CDR1 is PRHDT and CDR2 FYEKMQ (reference sequence).

This clone appeared a few times. This rearrangement joins TRBV6-5 to TRBJ2-3; 7 bases match TRBD2. The ends lost 4 bases at V and 9 bases at J; junction bases unmatched: 4. Germline V lookup: CDR1 MNHEY, CDR2 SVGAGI. The CDR3 sequence is 12 residues long. The CDR3 DNA reads as TGTGCCAGCAGTTTCCTCGGGGGGACGCAGTATTTT. As protein: CASSFLGGTQYF.

The V and J genes are TRBV30 and TRBJ1-1, with 10 bases identical to TRBD1. From germline, CDR1 is GTSNPN and CDR2 SVGIG (reference sequence). J lost 5 bases, V lost 5 bases, and 5 bases had no gene match. There are 13 residues in the CDR3. The CDR3 protein is CAWLGQGETEAFF. CDR3 DNA sequence: TGTGCCTGGCTCGGACAGGGGGAAACTGAAGCTTTCTTT. Complete variable domain (other parts from reference TRBV30 and TRBJ1-1): SQTIHQWPATLVQPVGSPLSLECTVEGTSNPNLYWYRQAAGRGLQLLFYSVGIGQISSEVPQNLSASRPQDRQFILSSKKLLLSDSGFYLCAWLGQGETEAFFGQGTRLTVV.

Note on this clone: The junction departs from the called germline gene at one end, perhaps through a read error. The J gene is TRBJ2-7, the V gene TRBV7-9; D might be TRBD2 (6 bases). The germline CDR1 and CDR2 sequences are SEHNR and FQNEAQ (reference sequence). The CDR3 has 13 residues. The CDR3 here is CSSSFGTFDEQYF. The DNA for the CDR3 is TGTTCCAGCAGCTTCGGGACTTTCGACGAGCAGTACTTC. Supplemented by reference TRBV7-9 and TRBJ2-7, the full variable domain reads DTGVSQNPRHKITKRGQNVTFRCDPISEHNRLYWYRQTLGQGPEFLTYFQNEAQLEKSRLLSDRFSAERPKGSFSTLEIQRTEQGDSAMYLCSSSFGTFDEQYFGPGTRLTVT.

This rearrangement joins TRBV27 to TRBJ2-5, with 7 bases aligning to TRBD2. The J call is in doubt because the DNA end fits TRBJ2-7 better. Germline CDR1 MNHEY, CDR2 SMNVEV (reference sequence). This CDR3 is built from 13 residues. CDR3 nucleotide sequence: TGTGCCAGCAGTTCCCCTGGGGGGGGCGAGCAGTACTTC. As protein: CASSSPGGGEQYF.

This clone was observed a few times. The genes are TRBV4-1 and TRBJ1-4; TRBD1 agrees at 7 bases. Germline loops: CDR1 MGHRA, CDR2 YSYEKL. This CDR3 has 15 residues. Losses at the gene ends were 0 bases for V and 7 bases for J; bases not matched to a gene: 5. The CDR3 DNA follows: TGCGCCAGCAGCCAAGAGGAGGGGGCGCTTGAAAAACTGTTTTTT. Translating it yields CASSQEEGALEKLFF.

The V gene is TRBV11-3, the J gene TRBJ1-3; D might be TRBD1 (5 bases). The CDR3 sequence is 14 residues long. The V gene's germline CDR1 is SGHNT and CDR2 YENEEA. The V end was cut by 5 bases, the J end by 0 bases, with 8 bases between. This CDR3 is CASSGDSSGNTIYF. CDR3 bases: TGTGCCAGCAGCGGAGACAGCTCTGGAAACACCATATATTTT.

The rearrangement uses TRBV4-1 and TRBJ1-2, with a weak D call TRBD1 (5 bases). This CDR3 comprises 14 residues. Trimming took off 0 bases at V and 6 bases at J, with 11 bases between the two ends. The germline CDR1 and CDR2 sequences are MGHRA and YSYEKL. CDR3: CASSQEPGVHGYTF. CDR3 DNA: TGCGCCAGCAGCCAAGAACCGGGGGTACATGGCTACACCTTC.

The count of this clone is one. The chain carries TRBV11-2 and TRBJ2-2; perhaps TRBD2 as D (6 bases). V was shortened by 3 bases and J by 0 bases, with 11 bases between the two germline ends. The CDR3 has 16 amino acids. Germline CDR1 SGHAT, CDR2 FQNNGV. DNA for the CDR3: TGTGCCAGCAGCTTTTCCGGGGGAGCGAACACCGGGGAGCTGTTTTTT. It is translated as CASSFSGGANTGELFF.

CDR3 residues: CASSLVAGPSYEQYF. CDR3 DNA: TGCGCCAGCAGCTTGGTGGCGGGGCCCTCCTACGAGCAGTACTTC. The chain joins TRBV5-1 to TRBJ2-7; tentative D call: TRBD2 (6 bases). Trimming took off 0 bases at V and 0 bases at J, with 10 bases between the two ends. Germline values: CDR1 SGHRS, CDR2 YFSETQ. CDR3 length equals 15 residues.

This clone occurred a few times. The chain has TRBV4-1 and TRBJ1-1; D call uncertain. Trimming removed 3 bases from V and 1 base from J, with 9 bases in between. The CDR3 sequence is 14 residues long. Germline lookup yields CDR1 MGHRA and CDR2 YSYEKL. The CDR3 sequence: CASSQPTRNTEAFF. The CDR3 DNA is TGCGCCAGCAGCCAGCCAACCAGGAACACTGAAGCTTTCTTT.

The rearrangement links TRBV28 to TRBJ1-1, with unresolved D. CDR3 size: 12 residues. The germline V gene encodes CDR1 MDHEN and CDR2 SYDVKM. The V end was cut by 1 base, the J end by 3 bases, with 3 bases between. CDR3 residues: CASSLSDTEAFF. CDR3 sequence (DNA): TGTGCCAGCAGTTTATCCGACACTGAAGCTTTCTTT.

The chain couples TRBV28 to TRBJ2-2, with 7 bases matching TRBD2. Germline loops: CDR1 MDHEN, CDR2 SYDVKM. CDR3 length: 11 residues. The chain's CDR3 is CATGRAGELFF. The CDR3 DNA reads TGTGCTACGGGGAGGGCCGGGGAGCTGTTTTTT.

This rearrangement joins TRBV28 to TRBJ2-6; D is unresolved. From germline, CDR1 is MDHEN and CDR2 SYDVKM. V lost 7 bases, J lost 1 base, and 5 bases lay in between. The CDR3 is 13 amino acids. The CDR3, as DNA: TGTGCCAGCACCTTATCTGGGGCCAACGTCCTGACTTTC. It encodes CASTLSGANVLTF.

This sequence joins TRBV6-5 and TRBJ1-3; perhaps TRBD1 as D (5 bases). Deletions cut 7 bases from V and 0 bases from J, with 13 bases between. CDR3 size: 15 residues. The V gene's germline CDR1 is MNHEY and CDR2 SVGAGI. CDR3 amino acids: CASTADGGSGNTIYF. In DNA form, the CDR3 reads TGTGCCAGCACCGCAGACGGGGGCTCTGGAAACACCATATATTTT.

The gene calls are TRBV14 and TRBJ1-2; no clear D. The CDR3 runs 14 residues. From germline, CDR1 is SGHDN and CDR2 FVKESK. V shed 4 bases and J shed 6 bases, with 15 bases lying between them. The CDR3 here is CASSPHGLADGYTF. The CDR3 coding sequence is TGTGCCAGCAGCCCACATGGACTTGCGGATGGCTACACCTTC.

This rearrangement joins TRBV6-5 to TRBJ1-1, with TRBD1 as a possible D gene (5 bases). Trimming shortened V by 0 bases and J by 6 bases, and 8 bases separated the two germline ends. Germline V gives CDR1 MNHEY, CDR2 SVGAGI. The CDR3 is 13 amino acids. CDR3 region: CASSYSRGAEAFF. The DNA of the CDR3 is TGTGCCAGCAGTTACTCGCGGGGGGCTGAAGCTTTCTTT.

In its sample, this clone was seen once. This chain connects TRBV5-6 to TRBJ2-1; possible D gene TRBD2, 6 bases. V lost 0 bases and J lost 3, with 7 bases in between. The CDR3 runs 14 residues. Germline V gene data show CDR1 as SGHDT and CDR2 as YYEEEE. The chain's CDR3 is CASSLAGVYNEQFF. CDR3 DNA sequence: TGTGCCAGCAGCTTGGCGGGGGTCTACAATGAGCAGTTCTTC.

Note on this clone: Relative to the germline gene, one junction end is altered; a read error may explain this. Other DNA sequences in the same sample also yield this CDR3. The V and J genes are TRBV13 and TRBJ2-7; no reliable D call. The germline gives CDR1 PRHDT, CDR2 FYEKMQ (reference sequence). The CDR3 sequence is 13 residues long. CDR3 region: CASSLGSAAEQYF. Here the CDR3 DNA reads TGTGCCAGCAGCTTAGGCAGTGCGGCCGAGCAATACTTC.

CDR3 nucleotide sequence: TGCGCCAGCAGCCCCGGACTAGCGGGGCGGAAGACCCAGTACTTC. Translated: CASSPGLAGRKTQYF. The chain carries TRBV5-1 and TRBJ2-5; 12 bases match TRBD2. The J segment lost 6 bases and the V segment lost 4 bases, leaving 7 bases of the junction unmatched. The CDR3 loop spans 15 amino acids. Germline V gene sequence: CDR1 SGHRS, CDR2 YFSETQ.

To note about this clone: Other DNA sequences from this sample encode an identical CDR3 as well. The V and J genes are TRBV6-5 and TRBJ1-4; D may be TRBD1 (6 bases). There are 14 residues in the CDR3. The germline CDR1 and CDR2 sequences are MNHEY and SVGAGI. With 6 bases removed from V and 4 bases from J, the gap between germline ends came to 12 bases. CDR3 sequence (DNA): TGTGCCAGCAGGATGGGACAACTTAATGAAAAACTGTTTTTT. It translates to CASRMGQLNEKLFF.

The CDR3 sequence: CASSDSVRQGHQGEQFF. For the CDR3, the DNA is TGTGCCAGCAGTGATAGCGTGCGGCAGGGGCACCAGGGTGAGCAGTTCTTC. The genes are TRBV25-1 and TRBJ2-1; D might be TRBD1 (6 bases). The germline V and J ends were trimmed by 3 bases and 9 bases, with 24 bases remaining between them. The CDR3 runs 17 residues. In germline, CDR1 is MGHDK, CDR2 SYGVNS.

This clone has just a few counts. The chain combines TRBV28 with TRBJ2-2; D gene unclear. In germline, CDR1 is MDHEN, CDR2 SYDVKM. CDR3 size: 14 residues. Trimming removed 5 bases at V and 6 bases at J, with 13 bases between. The CDR3 sequence: CASSLELRAGELFF. DNA for the CDR3: TGTGCCAGCAGTCTTGAGCTTAGAGCCGGGGAGCTGTTTTTT.

This clone came up once. J is TRBJ2-7 and V is TRBV15; 7 bases fit TRBD1. CDR1 and CDR2 (germline): LNHNV, YYDKDF (reference sequence). Trimming removed 5 bases from V and 3 bases from J; junction bases left unmatched: 4. This CDR3 spans 13 amino acids. The CDR3 loop reads CATSRDRFYEQYF. The CDR3 DNA is TGTGCCACCAGCCGGGACAGATTCTACGAGCAGTACTTC.

The chain uses TRBV6-5 and TRBJ2-7, with D perhaps TRBD1 (5 bases). Germline V gene data show CDR1 as MNHEY and CDR2 as SVGAGI. The V end was cut by 6 bases, the J end by 6 bases, with 15 bases between. The CDR3 loop spans 13 amino acids. The CDR3 nucleotides are TGTGCCAGCAGCCAAAAGGGGCGGAGCGAGCAGTACTTC. It codes for CASSQKGRSEQYF.

This chain joins TRBV29-1 and TRBJ2-5, with a tentative D call TRBD1 (5 bases). The CDR3 sequence is 16 residues long. Trimming stripped 5 bases from V and 2 bases from J, with 21 bases between. CDR1 and CDR2 from the germline V gene are SQVTM and ANQGSEA. This chain's CDR3 is CSVKRGFRVPQETQYF. The CDR3 DNA follows: TGCAGCGTTAAAAGGGGATTCCGGGTCCCACAAGAGACCCAGTACTTC.

The V call is TRBV13, the J call TRBJ2-5; TRBD2 is a possible D gene (6 bases). In germline, CDR1 is PRHDT, CDR2 FYEKMQ (reference sequence). The CDR3 totals 16 residues. The V and J ends lost 5 bases and 8 bases respectively, with 24 bases between them. The CDR3 here is CASSLGTGDGWSTQYF. For the CDR3, the DNA is TGTGCCAGCAGCCTTGGAACGGGGGACGGATGGAGTACCCAGTACTTC.

V usage is TRBV4-1 and J usage is TRBJ2-7, with 9 bases that match TRBD1. There are 14 residues in the CDR3. The J segment lost 2 bases and the V segment lost 4 bases, leaving 3 bases of the junction unmatched. Germline CDR1 MGHRA, CDR2 YSYEKL. Written as DNA, the CDR3 is TGCGCCAGCAGCCGGACAGGGGAGGCCTACGAGCAGTACTTC. Its translation: CASSRTGEAYEQYF.

This chain links TRBV4-1 with TRBJ1-5, with 10 bases lining up with TRBD1. V was pared by 4 bases and J by 4 bases, with 4 bases of the junction left unmatched. This CDR3 has 15 residues. CDR1 MGHRA and CDR2 YSYEKL come from the germline V gene. Here the CDR3 DNA reads TGCGCCAGCAGCCCGACAGGGGGCGGTAATCAGCCCCAGCATTTT. The encoded protein is CASSPTGGGNQPQHF.

The chain's CDR3 is CASSTEPAGTQYF. The CDR3 nucleotides read TGTGCCAGCAGTACTGAACCGGCAGGGACCCAGTACTTC. This chain uses TRBV11-2 with TRBJ2-5; D is undetermined. Trimming cost V 6 bases and J 7 bases, with 15 bases left between them. Germline loops: CDR1 SGHAT, CDR2 FQNNGV. CDR3 length: 13 amino acids.